This entry lists 31 T cell receptor beta chains sequenced from one sample in a study of cytomegalovirus exposure and HLA in healthy donors. 13 Jbeta primers and 60 Vbeta primers were used for the PCR. Clones were read by immunoSEQ multiplex PCR, and TCRdb kept only the in-frame ones, dropping some. Here the sample spans 170,000 or so clones, 84% being singletons. What was sequenced was PBMCs. These receptors all stem from a boy aged 2 to 9 in good health and CMV-seronegative.

The rearrangement joins TRBV5-1 to TRBJ1-3, with D hard to call. The CDR3 covers 16 residues. The V end lost 4 bases, the J end lost 3 bases, and 17 bases lay between the germline ends. From germline, CDR1 is SGHRS and CDR2 YFSETQ. CDR3 protein: CASSEAGLEGGNTIYF. The CDR3 DNA is TGCGCCAGCAGCGAAGCCGGGCTTGAGGGTGGAAACACCATATATTTT.

Concerning this clone: Compared with germline, one end of the junction differs, possibly owing to a read error. Other DNA sequences from this sample encode an identical CDR3 as well. J is TRBJ2-3 and V is TRBV9; no definite D call. There are 14 residues in the CDR3. CDR1 and CDR2 (germline): SGDLS, YYNGEE. Here the CDR3 reads CASSVDYGTDTQYF. In DNA form, the CDR3 reads TGTGCCAGCAGCGTAGATTATGGCACAGACACGCAGTATTTT.

This clone was observed a few times. CDR3 residues: CASRQPYSTGELFF. The CDR3 DNA reads TGTGCCAGCAGACAACCCTACAGCACCGGGGAGCTGTTTTTT. The chain carries TRBV2 and TRBJ2-2; D is unclear. This CDR3 has 14 amino acids. The germline V and J ends were trimmed by 6 bases and 4 bases, with 12 bases remaining between them. CDR1 SNHLY and CDR2 FYNNEI come from the germline V gene.

The chain has TRBV2 and TRBJ2-5; D perhaps matches TRBD1 (5 bases). Germline V gene sequence: CDR1 SNHLY, CDR2 FYNNEI. The V end lost 1 base, the J end lost 5 bases, and 11 bases lay between the germline ends. The CDR3 has 14 residues. The CDR3 is CASSEEQGPETQYF. CDR3 DNA: TGTGCCAGCAGTGAAGAGCAGGGTCCCGAGACCCAGTACTTC. Combining the CDR3 with reference TRBV2 and TRBJ2-5 gives the whole variable domain EPEVTQTPSHQVTQMGQEVILRCVPISNHLYFYWYRQILGQKVEFLVSFYNNEISEKSEIFDDQFSVERPDGSNFTLKIRSTKLEDSAMYFCASSEEQGPETQYFGPGTRLLVL.

The chain employs TRBV28 and TRBJ2-7; TRBD1 agrees at 12 bases. This CDR3 spans 16 amino acids. CDR1 is MDHEN, CDR2 SYDVKM, per germline. V lost 1 base to trimming and J lost 2 bases; unmatched junction nucleotides: 3. The CDR3: CASSLYGTGGAYEQYF. CDR3 coding DNA: TGTGCCAGCAGTTTATACGGGACAGGGGGCGCCTACGAGCAGTACTTC.

This chain uses TRBV11-2 with TRBJ1-4; D may be TRBD1 (5 bases). Per the germline V gene, CDR1 is SGHAT and CDR2 is FQNNGV. Between the trimmed V and J ends, which lost 2 bases and 3 bases, there was a span of 10 bases. The CDR3 is made up of 15 amino acids. The CDR3 nucleotides read TGTGCCAGCAGCTTAACAGGAACGGCTAATGAAAAACTGTTTTTT. Amino acid sequence: CASSLTGTANEKLFF.

The count of this clone is one. The genes are TRBV13 and TRBJ1-3; D is perhaps TRBD1 (6 bases). The CDR3 length is 17 residues. Trimming stripped 6 bases from V and 0 bases from J, with 18 bases between. Germline assignment: CDR1 PRHDT and CDR2 FYEKMQ (reference sequence). This chain's CDR3 is CASRGGAGSSSGNTIYF. Written as DNA, the CDR3 is TGTGCCAGCAGGGGGGGGGCAGGCTCGAGCTCTGGAAACACCATATATTTT.

This chain joins TRBV25-1 and TRBJ2-3, with D uncertain. The CDR3 contains 15 residues. CDR1 and CDR2 (germline): MGHDK, SYGVNS. The V end lost 2 bases, the J end lost 0 bases, and 9 bases lay between the germline ends. CDR3 DNA sequence: TGTGCCAGCAGTGAACCCTTCCAGAGCACAGATACGCAGTATTTT. This encodes CASSEPFQSTDTQYF.

The rearrangement joins TRBV5-1 to TRBJ1-2; 12 bases are a match to TRBD1. The CDR3 covers 16 residues. V shed 3 bases and J 8 bases; nucleotides not matched to a gene: 11. Germline CDR1 and CDR2: SGHRS and YFSETQ. DNA for the CDR3: TGCGCCAGCAGCTCCCTCTCGGGACAGGGGGCTCGCGGCTACACCTTC. This sequence encodes CASSSLSGQGARGYTF.

The chain employs TRBV10-3 and TRBJ2-1, with 7 bases identical to TRBD2. The CDR3 is 13 residues long. Germline loops: CDR1 ENHRY, CDR2 SYGVKD. V was clipped by 3 bases and J by 6 bases; unmatched bases: 2. The DNA for the CDR3 is TGTGCCATCAGTGAAGCGGGACCCAATGAGCAGTTCTTC. Translating gives CAISEAGPNEQFF.

The rearrangement links TRBV4-2 to TRBJ2-5; tentatively, D is TRBD2 (6 bases). Germline-derived CDR1 and CDR2 are LGHNA and YNFKEQ. The CDR3 is made up of 16 amino acids. Trimming left V 1 base short and J 5 bases short, with 17 bases between. The CDR3 spells CASSQVLREIRETQYF. The CDR3 coding sequence is TGTGCCAGCAGCCAAGTCCTCCGGGAGATCAGGGAGACCCAGTACTTC.

The chain joins TRBV5-1 to TRBJ2-7; D is perhaps TRBD1 (7 bases). The ends were cut back, 4 bases at V and 1 base at J, with 18 bases in the middle. Germline V CDR1 and CDR2: SGHRS, YFSETQ. The CDR3 runs 16 residues. The CDR3 is CASSLPGGGMSYEQYF. The CDR3 DNA follows: TGCGCCAGCAGCCTTCCTGGAGGGGGCATGTCCTACGAGCAGTACTTC.

This clone was seen a handful of times. Here the CDR3 DNA reads TGTGCCAGCAGCTTTCAGGGGGTGGTGGCCTACGAGCAGTACTTC. Its translation is CASSFQGVVAYEQYF. The chain employs TRBV7-8 and TRBJ2-7; TRBD1 matches 7 bases. The CDR3 sequence is 15 residues long. The V segment lost 3 bases and the J segment 2 bases; nucleotides outside the gene matches: 7. The germline V gene has CDR1 SGHVS and CDR2 FQNEAQ. The variable domain in full, completed from reference TRBV7-8 and TRBJ2-7, reads GAGVSQSPRYKVAKRGQDVALRCDPISGHVSLFWYQQALGQGPEFLTYFQNEAQLDKSGLPSDRFFAERPEGSVSTLKIQRTQQEDSAVYLCASSFQGVVAYEQYFGPGTRLTVT.

V usage is TRBV7-2 and J usage is TRBJ2-7; the match to TRBD2 covers 9 bases. V shed 3 bases, J shed 1 base, and the junction held 4 bases outside the gene matches. CDR3 length: 15 amino acids. Per germline, CDR1 SGHTA and CDR2 FQGNSA. CDR3 region: CASSFSGSASYEQYF. The DNA of the CDR3 is TGTGCCAGCAGCTTTAGCGGGAGTGCGTCCTACGAGCAGTACTTC.

The chain is built from TRBV9 and TRBJ2-7; D perhaps matches TRBD2 (6 bases). V lost 3 bases and J 6 bases, leaving 13 bases between the germline ends. This CDR3 has 13 amino acids. Germline V CDR1 and CDR2: SGDLS, YYNGEE. The CDR3 sequence: CASSGFGGREQYF. The CDR3, as DNA: TGTGCCAGCAGCGGCTTCGGGGGACGCGAGCAGTACTTC.

The chain employs TRBV30 and TRBJ1-3; TRBD1 might be the D (6 bases). The ends were cut back, 5 bases at V and 0 bases at J, with 20 bases in the middle. The germline gives CDR1 GTSNPN, CDR2 SVGIG (reference sequence). The CDR3 totals 17 residues. The CDR3 nucleotides read TGTGCCTGGGGACCACCACTTCCAGGGGTCTCTGGAAACACCATATATTTT. It specifies CAWGPPLPGVSGNTIYF.

The chain links TRBV27 to TRBJ2-7; 7 positions match TRBD2. J was trimmed by 4 bases and V by 8 bases; bases with no gene match: 8. Germline V gives CDR1 MNHEY, CDR2 SMNVEV (reference sequence). CDR3 length equals 13 residues. The CDR3: CASGVAGAYEQYF. The CDR3 DNA is TGTGCCAGCGGAGTTGCGGGAGCTTACGAGCAGTACTTC.

The table lists this clone with a few counts. The chain couples TRBV6-1 to TRBJ1-4, with D possibly being TRBD1 (6 bases). CDR1 and CDR2 from the germline V gene are MNHNS and SASEGT. The CDR3 has 16 residues. V gave up 4 bases and J gave up 7 bases, with 19 bases separating them. The CDR3 loop is CASSGRSGAIGEKLFF. In nucleotides, the CDR3 is TGTGCCAGCAGTGGCCGTTCAGGGGCCATTGGTGAAAAACTGTTTTTT.

This clone appeared a few times. The J gene is TRBJ1-5, the V gene TRBV10-3; TRBD1 agrees at 9 bases. The germline V gene has CDR1 ENHRY and CDR2 SYGVKD. CDR3 length: 14 residues. Trimming cost V 2 bases and J 11 bases; bases outside gene matches: 7. The CDR3 DNA reads as TGTGCCATCAGTGAGGGGGGACAGGGATTGGCCCAGCATTTT. Translation: CAISEGGQGLAQHF.

The chain links TRBV7-6 to TRBJ1-4, with 7 bases aligning to TRBD1. The V segment lost 1 base and the J segment 4 bases; nucleotides outside the gene matches: 3. The CDR3 has 15 residues. The germline V gene has CDR1 SGHVS and CDR2 FNYEAQ. The CDR3 protein is CASSLGPGGNEKLFF. CDR3 in DNA: TGTGCCAGCAGCTTAGGTCCAGGGGGTAATGAAAAACTGTTTTTT.

This chain uses TRBV6-5 with TRBJ2-1, with D perhaps matching TRBD1 (6 bases). V lost 8 bases, J lost 8 bases, and 10 bases lay in between. Germline lookup yields CDR1 MNHEY and CDR2 SVGAGI. The CDR3 contains 11 residues. This chain's CDR3 is CASGRGDEQFF. In DNA, the CDR3 is TGTGCCAGCGGCAGGGGTGATGAGCAGTTCTTC.

The CDR3 loop reads CASSLTGTGVEKLFF. The DNA of the CDR3 is TGTGCCAGCAGCTTAACCGGGACAGGGGTTGAAAAACTGTTTTTT. J is TRBJ1-4 and V is TRBV9; 10 positions match TRBD1. This CDR3 has 15 residues. J was trimmed by 7 bases and V by 4 bases; bases with no gene match: 7. The V gene's germline CDR1 is SGDLS and CDR2 YYNGEE. The whole variable domain, remainder taken from reference TRBV9 and TRBJ1-4, is DSGVTQTPKHLITATGQRVTLRCSPRSGDLSVYWYQQSLDQGLQFLIQYYNGEERAKGNILERFSAQQFPDLHSELNLSSLELGDSALYFCASSLTGTGVEKLFFGSGTQLSVL.

The genes are TRBV11-2 and TRBJ2-7, with D possibly being TRBD1 (5 bases). Germline-derived CDR1 and CDR2 are SGHAT and FQNNGV. The V and J ends lost 5 bases and 6 bases respectively, with 17 bases between them. This CDR3 is built from 14 residues. Here the CDR3 reads CASSLQGAIPEQYF. CDR3 bases: TGTGCCAGCAGCCTCCAAGGGGCGATCCCCGAGCAGTACTTC.

This clone turned up a few times. The rearrangement links TRBV5-6 to TRBJ2-7, with TRBD1 as a possible D gene (5 bases). V was trimmed by 1 base and J by 4 bases, leaving 12 bases between them. Germline V gene data show CDR1 as SGHDT and CDR2 as YYEEEE. This CDR3 has 14 amino acids. CDR3 protein: CASSLKGQWYEQYF. The CDR3 DNA reads TGTGCCAGCAGCTTGAAGGGGCAGTGGTACGAGCAGTACTTC.

This chain uses TRBV4-1 with TRBJ2-5; 11 positions agree with TRBD2. Germline trimming cut 3 bases from V and 1 base from J; bases unmatched to any gene: 4. Germline CDR1 is MGHRA and CDR2 is YSYEKL. CDR3 length: 16 amino acids. For the CDR3, the DNA is TGCGCCAGCAGCCAGCCGACTAGCGGGGCCCAAGAGACCCAGTACTTC. Translated, it gives CASSQPTSGAQETQYF.

The gene calls are TRBV6-5 and TRBJ1-4; tentatively, D is TRBD1 (6 bases). V was shortened by 0 bases and J by 7 bases, with 12 bases between the two germline ends. This CDR3 comprises 15 residues. In germline, CDR1 is MNHEY, CDR2 SVGAGI. CDR3 DNA sequence: TGTGCCAGCAGTTACTCGAACAGGGTCGGTGAAAAACTGTTTTTT. It yields the protein CASSYSNRVGEKLFF.

The rearrangement uses TRBV18 and TRBJ2-3, with 8 bases aligning to TRBD2. The CDR3 is 15 amino acids. The ends lost 6 bases at V and 1 base at J; junction bases unmatched: 6. CDR1 KGHSH and CDR2 LQKENI come from the germline V gene. The CDR3 region has the DNA TGTGCCAGCTCGCGGAGTAGCGGGGGCACAGATACGCAGTATTTT. Protein sequence: CASSRSSGGTDTQYF.

J is TRBJ1-5 and V is TRBV5-1; possible D gene TRBD1, 5 bases. Looked up from germline, CDR1 is SGHRS and CDR2 is YFSETQ. Deletions cut 9 bases from V and 4 bases from J, with 23 bases between. This CDR3 spans 16 amino acids. This chain's CDR3 is CAILPGLILLNQPQHF. The CDR3 nucleotides read TGCGCCATCCTTCCGGGACTGATATTACTAAATCAGCCCCAGCATTTT.

In its sample, this clone was seen a few times. V and J are TRBV5-1 and TRBJ1-1; D uncertain. Trimming removed 3 bases at V and 4 bases at J, with 13 bases between. Germline V gene sequence: CDR1 SGHRS, CDR2 YFSETQ. This CDR3 is built from 14 residues. The CDR3 coding sequence is TGCGCCAGCAGCTGGACCGGGGAAGGCACTGAAGCTTTCTTT. This gives the protein CASSWTGEGTEAFF.

The chain has TRBV6-5 and TRBJ2-7; perhaps TRBD2 as D (5 bases). CDR1 is MNHEY, CDR2 SVGAGI, per germline. The CDR3 is 13 amino acids. Trimming shortened V by 5 bases and J by 0 bases, and 8 bases separated the two germline ends. The CDR3 coding sequence is TGTGCCAGCAGTCGGGGTGTCTCCTACGAGCAGTACTTC. It yields the protein CASSRGVSYEQYF.

The chain is built from TRBV2 and TRBJ2-5; TRBD2 matches 11 bases. V gave up 6 bases and J gave up 2 bases; unmatched junction bases: 2. Germline V gene lookup returns CDR1 SNHLY and CDR2 FYNNEI. The CDR3 covers 14 residues. In nucleotides, the CDR3 is TGTGCCAGCAGCGGGACTAGCGGTCAAGAGACCCAGTACTTC. It codes for CASSGTSGQETQYF.